This TCR beta chain comes out of a study of blood T cell repertoires in COVID-19. At the level of the study: Some COVID-19 samples were acute and others convalescent; all came from the United States, Italy and Spain. PBMCs, B-cell-depleted T cells, or T cells provided the cDNA or gDNA that made up the material.

This clone was seen a single time. Original analysis: Quantification of nucleated cells was approximated via reference gene primer amplification. TCRdb's copy holds only in-frame clones and misses some; the assay was immunoSEQ multiplex PCR. Clone size and V and J calls were adopted from that table, with D and trimming inferred from the DNA. The sample gives under 95,000 clones, around 88% of which show up once; 5% to 6.5% is in the top ten. Sequencing was performed on peripheral blood. The source of this sequence is a man in his 60s with acute or convalescent COVID-19.

In DNA, the CDR3 is TGCAGCGTTGAAGTCGGATCGTTGGTCCCGCGGGAGCAGTACTTC. This gives the protein CSVEVGSLVPREQYF. This sequence joins TRBV29-1 and TRBJ2-7, with D unresolved. Per the germline V gene, CDR1 is SQVTM and CDR2 is ANQGSEA. The CDR3 is made up of 15 amino acids. Trimming stripped 1 base from V and 7 bases from J, with 20 bases between.